What follows are 5 T cell receptor beta chains derived from one specimen sequenced in a study of cytomegalovirus exposure and HLA in healthy donors. Amplification used 60 Vbeta primers and 13 Jbeta primers. This table comes from immunoSEQ multiplex PCR, and its TCRdb copy is limited to in-frame clones, with some not included. This table has more than 85,000 clones, 75% to 85% appearing once. Sequencing used PBMCs. The receptors shown here come from a male donor in good health and CMV-seropositive.

In this sample, this clone turned up once. This chain links TRBV5-4 with TRBJ1-6; 8 positions match TRBD1. From germline, CDR1 is SGHNT and CDR2 YYREEE (reference sequence). The CDR3 contains 16 residues. V lost 0 bases and J lost 6; bases outside the gene matches: 5. CDR3 in amino acids: CASSLVGQVLNSPLHF. The DNA of the CDR3 is TGTGCCAGCAGCTTGGTGGGACAGGTTCTTAATTCACCCCTCCACTTT.

The V and J genes are TRBV7-9 and TRBJ2-2; 12 bases fit TRBD2. The CDR3 has 17 residues. Unmatched junction bases numbered 5, after V lost 4 bases and J lost 2 bases. In germline, CDR1 is SEHNR, CDR2 FQNEAQ (reference sequence). In nucleotides, the CDR3 is TGTGCCAGCAGCTCGACTAGCGGGGGATCCAACACCGGGGAGCTGTTTTTT. It translates to CASSSTSGGSNTGELFF.

DNA of the CDR3: TGTGCCAGCAGTCCTTGGAGGGGTAATTCACCCCTCCACTTT. Amino acids: CASSPWRGNSPLHF. The rearrangement links TRBV27 to TRBJ1-6; tentatively, D is TRBD1 (5 bases). This CDR3 is 14 amino acids long. The germline CDR1 and CDR2 sequences are MNHEY and SMNVEV (reference sequence). V was trimmed by 5 bases and J by 6 bases, leaving 11 bases between them.

CDR3 sequence: CASSLLGQMNTEAFF. CDR3 bases: TGTGCCAGCAGTTTATTGGGACAAATGAACACTGAAGCTTTCTTT. The chain uses TRBV27 and TRBJ1-1, with D perhaps matching TRBD1 (6 bases). V gave up 1 base and J gave up 0 bases, with 9 bases separating them. The CDR3 has 15 residues. Germline V gene data show CDR1 as MNHEY and CDR2 as SMNVEV (reference sequence).

This clone was recorded once. This chain links TRBV18 with TRBJ1-1; no reliable D call. Germline CDR1 reads KGHSH; CDR2 reads LQKENI. Deletions cut 3 bases from V and 6 bases from J, with 17 bases between. The CDR3 covers 15 residues. In nucleotides, the CDR3 is TGTGCCAGCTCACCCCTGGGAGCTACGTCCCCTGAAGCTTTCTTT. Its protein is CASSPLGATSPEAFF.